This TCR beta chain was obtained from a study of blood T cell repertoires in COVID-19. CDR3 size: 16 residues. Germline CDR1 PRHDT, CDR2 FYEKMQ (reference sequence). Trimming stripped 5 bases from V and 0 bases from J, with 14 bases between. TCRdb's copy holds only in-frame clones and misses some; the assay was immunoSEQ multiplex PCR. Of hundreds of thousands of clones listed, approximately 90% are singletons. This clonotype was sampled from a man between 40 and 49 years old with acute or convalescent COVID-19. The chain links TRBV13 to TRBJ2-1; tentatively, D is TRBD2 (5 bases). The sample was peripheral blood. The CDR3 DNA follows: TGTGCCAGCAGCCGGCGAGGGCGACCCTCCTACAATGAGCAGTTCTTC. Protein product: CASSRRGRPSYNEQFF.